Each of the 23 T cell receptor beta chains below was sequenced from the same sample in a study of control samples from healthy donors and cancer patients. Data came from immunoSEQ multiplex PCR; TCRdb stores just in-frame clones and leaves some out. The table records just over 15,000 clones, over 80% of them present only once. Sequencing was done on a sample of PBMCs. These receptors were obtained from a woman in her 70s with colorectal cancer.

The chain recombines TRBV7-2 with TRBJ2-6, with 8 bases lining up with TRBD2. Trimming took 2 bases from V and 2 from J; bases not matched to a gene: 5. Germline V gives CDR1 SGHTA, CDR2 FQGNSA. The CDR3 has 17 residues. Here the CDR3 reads CASSLNRGGPGANVLTF. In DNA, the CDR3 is TGTGCCAGCAGCTTAAACCGGGGGGGCCCTGGGGCCAACGTCCTGACTTTC.

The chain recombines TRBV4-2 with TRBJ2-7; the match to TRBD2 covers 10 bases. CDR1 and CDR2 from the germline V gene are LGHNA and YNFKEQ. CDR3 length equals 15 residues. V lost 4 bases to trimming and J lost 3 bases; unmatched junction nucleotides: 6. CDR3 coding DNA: TGTGCCAGCAGCCCGAGCGGGGGGGCCATCTACGAGCAGTACTTC. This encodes CASSPSGGAIYEQYF.

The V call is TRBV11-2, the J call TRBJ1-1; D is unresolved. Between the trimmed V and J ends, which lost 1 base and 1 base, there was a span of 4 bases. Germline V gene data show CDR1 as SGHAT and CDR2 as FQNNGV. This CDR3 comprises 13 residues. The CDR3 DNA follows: TGTGCCAGCAGCTTAGCCTCGAACACTGAAGCTTTCTTT. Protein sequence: CASSLASNTEAFF.

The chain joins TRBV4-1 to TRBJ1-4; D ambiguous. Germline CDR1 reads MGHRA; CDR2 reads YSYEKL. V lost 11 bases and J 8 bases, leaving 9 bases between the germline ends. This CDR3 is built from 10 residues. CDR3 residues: CAAGAEKLFF. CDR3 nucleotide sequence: TGCGCCGCCGGAGCCGAAAAACTGTTTTTT.

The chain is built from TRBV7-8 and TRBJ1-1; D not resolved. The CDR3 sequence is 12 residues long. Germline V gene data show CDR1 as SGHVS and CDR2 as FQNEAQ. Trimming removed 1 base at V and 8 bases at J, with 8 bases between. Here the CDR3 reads CASSLGTAEAFF. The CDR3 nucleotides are TGTGCCAGCAGCTTAGGGACGGCAGAAGCTTTCTTT.

CDR3 DNA sequence: TGTGCCAGCGTTTTTGCAGGGGGCCACGAGCAGTACTTC. Translation: CASVFAGGHEQYF. J is TRBJ2-7 and V is TRBV25-1; TRBD1 matches at 8 bases. CDR1 is MGHDK, CDR2 SYGVNS, per germline. The CDR3 covers 13 residues. V shed 8 bases and J 5 bases; nucleotides not matched to a gene: 8.

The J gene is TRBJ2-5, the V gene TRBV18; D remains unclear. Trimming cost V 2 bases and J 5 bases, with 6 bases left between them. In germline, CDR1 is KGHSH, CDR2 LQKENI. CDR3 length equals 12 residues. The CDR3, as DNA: TGTGCCAGCTCACCATGGCGGGAGACCCAGTACTTC. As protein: CASSPWRETQYF.

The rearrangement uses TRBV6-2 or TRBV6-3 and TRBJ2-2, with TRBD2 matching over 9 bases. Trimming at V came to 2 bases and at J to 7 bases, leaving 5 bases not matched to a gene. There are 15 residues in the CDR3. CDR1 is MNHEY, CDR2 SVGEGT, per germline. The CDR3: CASSYIGLASGELFF. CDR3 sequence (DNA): TGTGCCAGCAGTTACATAGGACTAGCGAGCGGGGAGCTGTTTTTT.

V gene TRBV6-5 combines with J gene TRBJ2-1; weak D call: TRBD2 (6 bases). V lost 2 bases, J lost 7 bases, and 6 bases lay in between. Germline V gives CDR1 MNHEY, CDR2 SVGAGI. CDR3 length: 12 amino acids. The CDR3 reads CASSYAGNEQFF. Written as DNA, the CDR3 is TGTGCCAGCAGTTACGCGGGAAATGAGCAGTTCTTC.

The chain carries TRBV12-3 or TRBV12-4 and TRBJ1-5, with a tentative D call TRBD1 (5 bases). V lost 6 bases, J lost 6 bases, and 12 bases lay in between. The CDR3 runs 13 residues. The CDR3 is CASSLWGGQPQHF. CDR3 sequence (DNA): TGTGCCAGCAGCCTTTGGGGCGGTCAGCCCCAGCATTTT.

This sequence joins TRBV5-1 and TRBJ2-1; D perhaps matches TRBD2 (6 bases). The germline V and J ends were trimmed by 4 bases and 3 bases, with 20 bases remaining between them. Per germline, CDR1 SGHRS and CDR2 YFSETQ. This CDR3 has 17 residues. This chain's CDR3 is CASSPRLEQVGYNEQFF. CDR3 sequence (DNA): TGCGCCAGCAGCCCTCGACTAGAACAGGTGGGCTACAATGAGCAGTTCTTC.

This CDR3 is CASSQVGLGPSEQYF. The CDR3 bases are TGCGCCAGCAGCCAAGTGGGGTTGGGTCCCTCCGAGCAGTACTTC. The rearrangement links TRBV4-1 to TRBJ2-7; D is undetermined. The CDR3 extends over 15 amino acids. The germline CDR1 and CDR2 sequences are MGHRA and YSYEKL. V was pared by 1 base and J by 6 bases, with 16 bases between.

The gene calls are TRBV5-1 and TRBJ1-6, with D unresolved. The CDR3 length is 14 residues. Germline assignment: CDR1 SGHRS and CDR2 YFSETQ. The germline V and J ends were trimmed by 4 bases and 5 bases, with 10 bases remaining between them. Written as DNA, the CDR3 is TGCGCCAGCAGCCCGGCGGCCCATAATTCACCCCTCCACTTT. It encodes CASSPAAHNSPLHF.

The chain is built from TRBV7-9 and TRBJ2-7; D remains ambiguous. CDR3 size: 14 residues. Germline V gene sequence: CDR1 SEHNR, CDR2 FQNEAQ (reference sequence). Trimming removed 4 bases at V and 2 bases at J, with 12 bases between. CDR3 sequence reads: CASSSLRAPYEQYF. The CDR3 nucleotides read TGTGCCAGCAGCTCCTTACGAGCGCCCTACGAGCAGTACTTC.

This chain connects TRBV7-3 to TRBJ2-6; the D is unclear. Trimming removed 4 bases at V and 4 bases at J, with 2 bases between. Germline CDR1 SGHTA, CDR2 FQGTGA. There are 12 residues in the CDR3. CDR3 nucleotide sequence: TGTGCCAGCAGCTCAGGGGCCAACGTCCTGACTTTC. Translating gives CASSSGANVLTF.

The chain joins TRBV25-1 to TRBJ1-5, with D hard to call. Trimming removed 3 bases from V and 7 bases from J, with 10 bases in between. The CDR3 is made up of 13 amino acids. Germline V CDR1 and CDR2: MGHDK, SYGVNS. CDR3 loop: CASSDNTKQPQHF. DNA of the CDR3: TGTGCCAGCAGTGATAATACGAAGCAGCCCCAGCATTTT. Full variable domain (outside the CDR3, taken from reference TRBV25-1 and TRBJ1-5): EADIYQTPRYLVIGTGKKITLECSQTMGHDKMYWYQQDPGMELHLIHYSYGVNSTEKGDLSSESTVSRIRTEHFPLTLESARPSHTSQYLCASSDNTKQPQHFGDGTRLSIL.

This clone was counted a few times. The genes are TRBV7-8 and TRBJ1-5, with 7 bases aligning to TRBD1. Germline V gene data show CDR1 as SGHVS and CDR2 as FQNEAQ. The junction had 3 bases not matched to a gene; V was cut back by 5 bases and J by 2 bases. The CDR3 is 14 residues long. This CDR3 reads CASSPGGGNQPQHF. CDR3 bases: TGTGCCAGCAGCCCAGGGGGGGGCAATCAGCCCCAGCATTTT.

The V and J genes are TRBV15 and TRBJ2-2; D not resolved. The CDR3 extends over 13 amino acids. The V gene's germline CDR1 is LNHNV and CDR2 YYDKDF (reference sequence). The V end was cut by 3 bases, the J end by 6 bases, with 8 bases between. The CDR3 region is CATSRGRSGELFF. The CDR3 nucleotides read TGTGCCACCAGCAGGGGCCGGTCCGGGGAGCTGTTTTTT.

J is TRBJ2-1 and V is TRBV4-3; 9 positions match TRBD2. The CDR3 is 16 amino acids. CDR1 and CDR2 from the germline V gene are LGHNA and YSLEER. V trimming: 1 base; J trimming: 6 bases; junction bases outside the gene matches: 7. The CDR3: CASSQGKKAGGNEQFF. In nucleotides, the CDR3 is TGCGCCAGCAGCCAAGGAAAAAAAGCGGGAGGCAATGAGCAGTTCTTC.

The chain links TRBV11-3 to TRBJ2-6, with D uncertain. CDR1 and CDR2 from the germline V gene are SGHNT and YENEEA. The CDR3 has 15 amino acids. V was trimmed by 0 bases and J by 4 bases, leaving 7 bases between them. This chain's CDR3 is CASSLEAAGANVLTF. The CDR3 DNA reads TGTGCCAGCAGCTTAGAAGCAGCCGGGGCCAACGTCCTGACTTTC.

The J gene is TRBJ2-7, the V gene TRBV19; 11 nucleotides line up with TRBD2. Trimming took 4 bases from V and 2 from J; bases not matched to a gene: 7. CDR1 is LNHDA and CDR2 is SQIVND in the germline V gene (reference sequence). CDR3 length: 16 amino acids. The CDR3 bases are TGTGCCAGTAGTACCGGTGGTAGCGGGGGGGCCTACGAGCAGTACTTC. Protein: CASSTGGSGGAYEQYF.

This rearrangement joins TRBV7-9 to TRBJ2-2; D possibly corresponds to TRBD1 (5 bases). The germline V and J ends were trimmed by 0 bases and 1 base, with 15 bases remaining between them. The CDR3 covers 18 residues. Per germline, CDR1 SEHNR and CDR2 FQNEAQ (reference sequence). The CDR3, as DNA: TGTGCCAGCAGCTTAGCGCTGGATAACAGGCAGAACACCGGGGAGCTGTTTTTT. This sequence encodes CASSLALDNRQNTGELFF.

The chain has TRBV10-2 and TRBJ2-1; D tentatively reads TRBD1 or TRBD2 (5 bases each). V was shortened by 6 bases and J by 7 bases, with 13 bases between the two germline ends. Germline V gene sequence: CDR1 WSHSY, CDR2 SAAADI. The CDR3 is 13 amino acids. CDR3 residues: CASRGEGWNEQFF. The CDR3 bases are TGCGCCAGCAGGGGGGAAGGGTGGAATGAGCAGTTCTTC.